The entry below gives a single T cell receptor beta chain sequence along with its context. The sample comes from a study of blood T cell repertoires in COVID-19. Study at large: Samples of COVID-19 (acute and convalescent) were obtained from the United States, Italy and Spain. Sources were T cells, B-cell-depleted T cells, or PBMCs; the material itself was cDNA or gDNA.

The assay was immunoSEQ multiplex PCR, and TCRdb's table has in-frame clones only and misses some. The sample has about 110,000 clones, about four fifths seen once; the top ten hold more than 13%. Trimming cost V 5 bases and J 3 bases, with 5 bases left between them. This CDR3 has 12 amino acids. Germline CDR1 is SGHTA and CDR2 is FQGNSA. The sequence derives from a woman aged 55-69 years with acute or convalescent COVID-19. What was sequenced was peripheral blood. This sequence joins TRBV7-2 and TRBJ1-5; D is unclear. CDR3 DNA: TGTGCCAGCAGCCCCTACAATCAGCCCCAGCATTTT. This translates into CASSPYNQPQHF.